The clone carrying this TCR beta chain was detected many times. Its matching antigen is unknown. This CDR3 has 12 amino acids. Between the trimmed V and J ends, which lost 6 bases and 4 bases, there was a span of 12 bases. Germline CDR1 reads SQVTM; CDR2 reads ANQGSEA. This sample was taken from a study of T cells in Graves' hyperthyroidism and ophthalmopathy. Whole-study results and caveats: Ophthalmopathy stood apart from stable hyperthyroidism in a 13 V-J model. Most expanded thyroid clonotypes above 0.001 recurred in blood.

The source material, RNA transcripts, was used to amplify TCR beta CDR3 regions. A set of HTBI primers served as the primers for a first-round RT-PCR of the TCR CDR3. Using its own MiXCR run on the multiplex PCR reads, TCRdb lists one record per CDR3 protein. The sample records 600,000 to 700,000 distinct CDR3 sequences, less than 45% being singletons. Sequencing was done on a sample of peripheral blood or thyroid tissue (not recorded which). The V and J genes are TRBV29-1 and TRBJ1-2; D ambiguous. The receptor was isolated from an adult man with Graves' disease, either hyperthyroidism or ophthalmopathy (not recorded which). The CDR3 loop reads CSVDARFYGYTF. CDR3 bases: TGCAGCGTGGACGCCAGGTTCTATGGCTACACCTTC. Full variable domain (rest looked up from reference TRBV29-1 and TRBJ1-2): SAVISQKPSRDICQRGTSLTIQCQVDSQVTMMFWYRQQPGQSLTLIATANQGSEATYESGFVIDKFPISRPNLTFSTLTVSNMSPEDSSIYLCSVDARFYGYTFGSGTRLTVV.